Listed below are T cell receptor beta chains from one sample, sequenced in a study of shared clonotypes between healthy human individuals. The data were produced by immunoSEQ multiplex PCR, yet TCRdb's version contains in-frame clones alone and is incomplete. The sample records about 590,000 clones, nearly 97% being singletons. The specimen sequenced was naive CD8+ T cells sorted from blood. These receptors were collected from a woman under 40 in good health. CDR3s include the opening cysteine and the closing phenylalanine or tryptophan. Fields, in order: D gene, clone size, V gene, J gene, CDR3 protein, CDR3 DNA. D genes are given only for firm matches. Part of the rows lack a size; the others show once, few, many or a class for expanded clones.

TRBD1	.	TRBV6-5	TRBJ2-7	CASSSDRAGNEQYF	TGTGCCAGCAGTTCCGACAGGGCCGGGAACGAGCAGTACTTC
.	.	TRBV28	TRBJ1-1	CASSSLTGTEAFF	TGTGCCAGCAGTAGTTTAACGGGAACTGAAGCTTTCTTT
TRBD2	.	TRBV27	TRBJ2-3	CASRTLAGGLTDTQYF	TGTGCCAGCAGGACCCTAGCGGGAGGACTCACAGATACGCAGTATTTT
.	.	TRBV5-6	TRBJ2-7	CASSLRRALGEQYF	TGTGCCAGCAGCTTGCGCCGGGCTTTGGGTGAGCAGTACTTC
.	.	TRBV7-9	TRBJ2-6	CASSLGANVLTF	TGTGCCAGCAGCTTAGGGGCCAACGTCCTGACTTTC
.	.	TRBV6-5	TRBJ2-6	CASNRLSGANVLTF	TGTGCCAGCAACCGACTCTCTGGGGCCAACGTCCTGACTTTC
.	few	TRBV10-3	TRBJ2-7	CAISRWDPYEQYF	TGTGCCATCAGCCGTTGGGATCCCTACGAGCAGTACTTC
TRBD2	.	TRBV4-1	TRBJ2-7	CASSQGLAGGPVQYF	TGCGCCAGCAGCCAAGGACTAGCGGGAGGGCCTGTGCAGTACTTC
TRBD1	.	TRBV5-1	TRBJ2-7	CASSWTGTGTYEQYF	TGCGCCAGCAGCTGGACCGGGACAGGGACCTACGAGCAGTACTTC
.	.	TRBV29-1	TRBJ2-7	CSVDVGAGVPYEQYF	TGCAGCGTTGATGTGGGGGCGGGAGTTCCCTACGAGCAGTACTTC
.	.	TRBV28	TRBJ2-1	CASSTGTRSNEQFF	TGTGCCAGCAGCACGGGTACGCGATCCAATGAGCAGTTCTTC
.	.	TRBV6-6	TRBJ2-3	CASSYSTRDSTDTQYF	TGTGCCAGCAGTTACTCGACTAGGGACAGCACAGATACGCAGTATTTT
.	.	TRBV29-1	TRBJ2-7	CSDHESYEQYF	TGCAGCGATCATGAATCCTACGAGCAGTACTTC
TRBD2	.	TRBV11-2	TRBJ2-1	CASSLFSGGTSGRGEQFF	TGTGCCAGCAGCTTATTTAGTGGTGGGACTAGCGGGAGAGGTGAGCAGTTCTTC
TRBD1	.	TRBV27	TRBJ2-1	CASSFSPGQGLNEQFF	TGTGCCAGCAGTTTTAGCCCGGGACAGGGGTTAAATGAGCAGTTCTTC
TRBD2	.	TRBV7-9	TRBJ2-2	CASSLASGAGGFGELFF	TGTGCCAGCAGCTTAGCGAGTGGAGCGGGGGGCTTCGGGGAGCTGTTTTTT
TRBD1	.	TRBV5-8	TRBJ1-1	CASSLGDRRNTEAFF	TGTGCCAGCAGCTTGGGGGACAGGAGGAACACTGAAGCTTTCTTT
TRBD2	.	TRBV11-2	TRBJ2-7	CASSLESSGGPEQYF	TGTGCCAGCAGCCTCGAGTCCAGCGGGGGCCCCGAGCAGTACTTC
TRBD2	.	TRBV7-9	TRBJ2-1	CASTAGVRNEQFF	TGTGCCAGCACAGCGGGAGTTCGCAATGAGCAGTTCTTC
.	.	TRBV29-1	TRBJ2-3	CSVVAEFSTDTQYF	TGCAGCGTCGTAGCGGAATTCAGCACAGATACGCAGTATTTT
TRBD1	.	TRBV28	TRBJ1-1	CASRKQGDTEAFF	TGTGCCAGCAGGAAACAGGGGGACACTGAAGCTTTCTTT
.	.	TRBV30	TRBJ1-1	CAWSVEGEAFF	TGTGCCTGGAGTGTAGAGGGAGAAGCTTTCTTT
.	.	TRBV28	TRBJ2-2	CASTLTNTGELFF	TGTGCCAGCACCCTTACGAACACCGGGGAGCTGTTTTTT
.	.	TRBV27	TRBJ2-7	CASSFDPPHEQYF	TGTGCCAGCAGTTTTGACCCACCCCACGAGCAGTACTTC
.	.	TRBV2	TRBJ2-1	CASSEFMVWGDGYNEQFF	TGTGCCAGCAGTGAATTTATGGTTTGGGGGGACGGATACAATGAGCAGTTCTTC
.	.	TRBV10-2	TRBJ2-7	CASSESPGGTYEQYF	TGCGCCAGCAGTGAGTCTCCCGGGGGTACCTACGAGCAGTACTTC
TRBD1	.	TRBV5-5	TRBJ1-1	CASSTPGQGLEAFF	TGTGCCAGCAGCACACCGGGACAGGGTCTCGAAGCTTTCTTT
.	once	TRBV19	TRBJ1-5	CASSVDVNQPQHF	TGTGCCAGTAGTGTTGACGTGAACCAGCCCCAGCATTTT
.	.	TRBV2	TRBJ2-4	CASSERENIQYF	TGTGCCAGCAGTGAACGAGAAAACATTCAGTACTTC
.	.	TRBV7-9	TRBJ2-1	CASSLAQGTHNEQFF	TGTGCCAGCAGCTTAGCGCAGGGGACCCACAATGAGCAGTTCTTC
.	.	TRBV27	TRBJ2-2	CASSFGGNTGELFF	TGTGCCAGCAGTTTCGGGGGTAACACCGGGGAGCTGTTTTTT
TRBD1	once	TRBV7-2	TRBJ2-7	CASSYYRGTTYEQYF	TGTGCCAGCAGCTACTACAGGGGAACAACCTACGAGCAGTACTTC
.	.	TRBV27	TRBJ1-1	CASSLGRTEAFF	TGTGCCAGCAGTTTAGGTAGGACTGAAGCTTTCTTT
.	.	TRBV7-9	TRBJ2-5	CASSLVVSETQYF	TGTGCCAGCAGCTTAGTTGTTTCGGAGACCCAGTACTTC
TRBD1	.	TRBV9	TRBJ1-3	CASSVAGGTGNTIYF	TGTGCCAGCAGCGTAGCAGGGGGAACTGGAAACACCATATATTTT
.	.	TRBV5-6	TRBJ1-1	CASSLDTNTEAFF	TGTGCCAGCAGCTTAGACACGAACACTGAAGCTTTCTTT
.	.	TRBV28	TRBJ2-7	CASRGYEQYF	TGTGCCAGCAGGGGCTACGAGCAGTACTTC
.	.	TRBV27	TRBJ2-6	CASSLLQGTGANVLTF	TGTGCCAGCAGTCTCCTTCAGGGGACTGGGGCCAACGTCCTGACTTTC
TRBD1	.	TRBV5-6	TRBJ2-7	CASSLDRDRVYEQYF	TGTGCCAGCAGCTTGGATCGGGACAGGGTTTACGAGCAGTACTTC
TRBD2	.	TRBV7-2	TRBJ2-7	CASSLSSGGQYEQYF	TGTGCCAGCAGCTTATCTAGCGGGGGACAGTACGAGCAGTACTTC
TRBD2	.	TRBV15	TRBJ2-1	CATSDRSGRGNEQFF	TGTGCCACCAGCGACAGAAGCGGGAGGGGAAATGAGCAGTTCTTC
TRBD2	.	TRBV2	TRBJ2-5	CASSDHGLAGAETQYF	TGTGCCAGCAGTGATCACGGACTAGCGGGAGCTGAGACCCAGTACTTC